These 9 T cell receptor beta chains originate from one sample sequenced in a study of T-cell memory formation after mild COVID-19. MiXCR, applied by TCRdb to the 5' RACE reads, yields one record per CDR3 protein. The sample includes about 350,000 distinct CDR3 sequences, 20% to 25% of them seen just once. Sequencing input: PBMCs or a T cell subset sorted from them (not recorded which). The receptors stem from a young man who had mild COVID-19 (a few samples of this study predate the infection). Cell type and time point are not known.

In its sample, this clonotype was seen many times. The genes are TRBV6-2 or TRBV6-3 and TRBJ1-1; D is uncertain. Germline loops: CDR1 MNHEY, CDR2 SVGEGT. The CDR3 sequence is 10 residues long. V dropped 6 bases and J dropped 1 base, with 0 bases sitting between them. CDR3 in DNA: TGTGCCAGCAGGAACACTGAAGCTTTCTTT. Amino acid sequence: CASRNTEAFF.

CDR3: CASSFRQANTGELFF. The CDR3 coding sequence is TGTGCCAGCAGCTTTAGGCAGGCGAACACCGGGGAGCTGTTTTTT. The chain uses TRBV7-9 and TRBJ2-2; no reliable D call. The V end lost 3 bases, the J end lost 0 bases, and 8 bases lay between the germline ends. Germline CDR1 and CDR2: SEHNR and FQNEAQ (reference sequence). The CDR3 is 15 residues long. Supplemented by reference TRBV7-9 and TRBJ2-2, the full variable domain reads DTGVSQNPRHKITKRGQNVTFRCDPISEHNRLYWYRQTLGQGPEFLTYFQNEAQLEKSRLLSDRFSAERPKGSFSTLEIQRTEQGDSAMYLCASSFRQANTGELFFGEGSRLTVL.

This clonotype was picked up many times. V usage is TRBV25-1 and J usage is TRBJ2-1; TRBD2 matches at 7 bases. V was clipped by 3 bases and J by 5 bases; unmatched bases: 13. CDR1 is MGHDK and CDR2 is SYGVNS in the germline V gene. The CDR3 spans 17 residues. This CDR3 reads CASSEGTSASVDNEQFF. CDR3 bases: TGTGCCAGCAGTGAGGGAACTAGCGCTTCGGTGGACAATGAGCAGTTCTTC.

V is TRBV7-3 and J is TRBJ2-2; 9 nucleotides line up with TRBD2. Per the germline V gene, CDR1 is SGHTA and CDR2 is FQGTGA. Trimming took 2 bases from V and 3 from J; bases not matched to a gene: 4. There are 16 residues in the CDR3. CDR3 sequence reads: CASSLVAGGHTGELFF. CDR3 DNA: TGTGCCAGCAGCTTAGTGGCGGGGGGGCACACCGGGGAGCTGTTTTTT.

The CDR3 loop reads CASSSRVTQYF. Here the CDR3 DNA reads TGCGCCAGCAGCTCCCGGGTGACCCAGTACTTC. This chain links TRBV4-1 with TRBJ2-5; the D is unclear. The CDR3 extends over 11 amino acids. Germline values: CDR1 MGHRA, CDR2 YSYEKL. With 5 bases removed from V and 7 bases from J, the gap between germline ends came to 8 bases.

The chain links TRBV6-2 or TRBV6-3 to TRBJ1-1; 7 bases align to TRBD1. Germline values: CDR1 MNHEY, CDR2 SVGEGT. Germline trimming cut 5 bases from V and 4 bases from J; bases unmatched to any gene: 16. The CDR3 is 17 amino acids. The CDR3 DNA follows: TGTGCCAGCAGTCCGGGGGACAGCTGGCCTGAAGGCACTGAAGCTTTCTTT. It yields the protein CASSPGDSWPEGTEAFF.

This clonotype was counted between two and nine times. The rearrangement uses TRBV9 and TRBJ2-3, with D possibly being TRBD2 (5 bases). CDR3 length equals 15 residues. Per germline, CDR1 SGDLS and CDR2 YYNGEE. The V gene lost 0 bases and the J gene lost 2 bases, with 10 bases spanning the gap. This chain's CDR3 is CASSVAGEFTDTQYF. The CDR3 coding sequence is TGTGCCAGCAGCGTAGCCGGGGAATTCACAGATACGCAGTATTTT.

This clonotype was counted a few times. J is TRBJ1-2 and V is TRBV7-9; perhaps TRBD1 as D (6 bases). Per germline, CDR1 SEHNR and CDR2 FQNEAQ (reference sequence). V gave up 5 bases and J gave up 4 bases, with 17 bases separating them. This CDR3 has 15 amino acids. The CDR3 sequence is CASSMGAWLAYGYTF. The DNA for the CDR3 is TGTGCCAGCAGCATGGGGGCCTGGTTGGCCTATGGCTACACCTTC.

This clonotype was observed a few times. The CDR3 protein is CASSQDLGGLPGTQYF. The CDR3 DNA follows: TGCGCCAGCAGCCAAGATTTAGGAGGACTACCCGGTACGCAGTATTTT. This chain joins TRBV4-3 and TRBJ2-3; maybe TRBD2 (6 bases). The V end lost 0 bases, the J end lost 8 bases, and 18 bases lay between the germline ends. Germline V gene data show CDR1 as LGHNA and CDR2 as YSLEER. The CDR3 has 16 residues.